The 18 T cell receptor beta chains in this list originate from one sample, sequenced in a study of T cells in women clearing cervical HPV infection (dated by TCRdb to the late 2010s). Library method: the immunoSEQ multiplex PCR assay. In TCRdb, the immuneACCESS table is reduced to in-frame sequences with V and J assigned. These tables do not hold every clone; where another copy was compared, an unresolved V gene accounts for under half, and the others remain unexplained. The sample table holds 25,000 to 30,000 clones. 2.8% of the sample rests with the top ten. The sample was blood buffy coat. The receptors shown here come from a woman between 18 and 70 years old with a cervical HPV16 infection that either progressed to CIN3+ or cleared (not recorded which).

Concerning this clone itself: The read comes to an end 3 residues before the CDR3 does, leaving the germline J gene to fill in the end. The V call is TRBV15, the J call TRBJ2-5, with a tentative D call TRBD1 (5 bases). V was cut by 1 base and J by 4 bases, with 7 bases left in between. Germline values: CDR1 LNHNV, CDR2 YYDKDF (reference sequence). The CDR3 sequence is 13 residues long. Incomplete CDR3 DNA: TGTGCCACCAGCAGAGCAGGGATAGAGACC. Its translation is CATSRAGIET. The full CDR3 protein reads CATSRAGIETQYF.

Points on this clone: The read gets to within 3 residues of the CDR3 end, and the germline J gene fills in the rest. This sequence joins TRBV12-3 or TRBV12-4 and TRBJ2-1; no clear D. V dropped 8 bases and J dropped 0 bases, with 8 bases sitting between them. This CDR3 is 13 amino acids long. The CDR3 DNA, read in part, is TGTGCCAGCTCCACCAGCTCCTACAATGAG. Its translation is CASSTSSYNE. The entire CDR3 sequence reads CASSTSSYNEQFF.

About this clone: The CDR3 end falls 3 residues outside the read, so it is completed with the germline J gene. This sequence joins TRBV20-1 and TRBJ2-6; 7 nucleotides match TRBD2. CDR1 DFQATT and CDR2 SNEGSKA come from the germline V gene (reference sequence). CDR3 length equals 17 residues. Losses at the gene ends were 4 bases for V and 1 base for J; bases not matched to a gene: 10. This chain's CDR3 is CSATLGGSESGANVLTF. CDR3 DNA, as far as it was read: TGCAGTGCTACCCTCGGCGGGAGTGAGTCTGGGGCCAACGTC.

In regard to this clone: The CDR3 end lies 3 residues beyond the end of the read and is filled in from the germline J gene. The chain carries TRBV7-2 and TRBJ1-2; a weak D match, TRBD1 (5 bases). The germline V gene encodes CDR1 SGHTA and CDR2 FQGNSA. The CDR3 is 15 amino acids. V was cut by 5 bases and J by 2 bases, with 15 bases left in between. CDR3 sequence: CASSPHLTVNYGYTF. The DNA read from the CDR3 is TGTGCCAGCAGCCCACACTTGACAGTAAACTATGGC.

Comment on this clone: The sequence runs out 3 residues before the end of the CDR3; the remainder is reconstructed from the germline J gene. This chain links TRBV5-1 with TRBJ2-1, with 8 bases lining up with TRBD2. The CDR3 is made up of 15 amino acids. Trimming cost V 0 bases and J 5 bases; bases outside gene matches: 4. CDR1 is SGHRS, CDR2 YFSETQ, per germline. The CDR3 bases that were read are TGCGCCAGCAGCTTGGAACTAGCGGCCAACAATGAG. Translated, it gives CASSLELAANNE. The full CDR3 protein reads CASSLELAANNEQFF.

A word on this clone: The read ends 3 residues before the CDR3 terminus; that terminus is restored from the germline J gene. The chain recombines TRBV7-8 with TRBJ2-7; 8 bases agree with TRBD1. Germline V lookup: CDR1 SGHVS, CDR2 FQNEAQ. The CDR3 is made up of 13 amino acids. The V gene end was trimmed by 5 bases and the J gene end by 5 bases; junction bases not matched to a gene: 5. The CDR3 DNA, read in part, is TGTGCCAGCAGCCGGGACAGGCACAACGAG. Translating gives CASSRDRHNE. The CDR3, in full, reads CASSRDRHNEQYF.

As to this clone: Read sequence stops 3 residues before the CDR3 end, and the germline J gene provides the missing end. This chain joins TRBV19 and TRBJ1-2; TRBD1 might be the D (6 bases). The germline V gene has CDR1 LNHDA and CDR2 SQIVND (reference sequence). This CDR3 is 17 amino acids long. Partial CDR3 DNA: TGTGCCAGTAGTACTGGACTTCTAGCGGGGGCCTTTTACGAC. Protein: CASSTGLLAGAFYD. The complete CDR3 sequence is CASSTGLLAGAFYDYTF. The complete variable domain, with remaining parts taken from reference TRBV19 and TRBJ1-2, reads DGGITQSPKYLFRKEGQNVTLSCEQNLNHDAMYWYRQDPGQGLRLIYYSQIVNDFQKGDIAEGYSVSREKKESFPLTVTSAQKNPTAFYLCASSTGLLAGAFYDYTFGSGTRLTVV.

With regard to this clone: The read ends 3 residues before the CDR3 terminus; that terminus is restored from the germline J gene. The rearrangement uses TRBV11-2 and TRBJ2-1; D is uncertain. Germline CDR1 SGHAT, CDR2 FQNNGV. This CDR3 is 15 amino acids long. Trimming pared 3 bases from V and 2 bases from J, leaving 11 bases between. CDR3 loop: CASSFLTGTYNEQFF. CDR3 bases read: TGTGCCAGCAGCTTTTTAACGGGTACCTACAATGAG.

The DNA read from the CDR3 is TGTGCCTGGAGTGCCCGTTACAATGAG. It is translated as CAWSARYNE. The entire CDR3 reads CAWSARYNEQFF. J is TRBJ2-1 and V is TRBV30, with D hard to call. The read ends 3 residues early relative to the CDR3; the germline J gene fills the gap. V lost 1 base to trimming and J lost 4 bases, with 5 bases between them. Looked up from germline, CDR1 is GTSNPN and CDR2 is SVGIG (reference sequence). The CDR3 sequence is 12 residues long.

As regards this clone: Sequencing ends 3 residues short of the CDR3 end; the germline J gene provides the rest. V usage is TRBV20-1 and J usage is TRBJ1-2; D is possibly TRBD1 (5 bases). Germline-derived CDR1 and CDR2 are DFQATT and SNEGSKA (reference sequence). The CDR3 consists of 13 residues. Trimming shortened V by 1 base and J by 2 bases, and 8 bases separated the two germline ends. CDR3 residues: CSARVGGNYGYTF. The covered CDR3 bases are TGCAGTGCTAGAGTCGGGGGGAACTATGGC.

A note on this clone: The CDR3 goes on 3 residues after the read ends, and that part is filled in from the germline J gene. This chain joins TRBV20-1 and TRBJ1-1, with 10 bases that match TRBD1. Germline-derived CDR1 and CDR2 are DFQATT and SNEGSKA (reference sequence). V lost 4 bases to trimming and J lost 6 bases; unmatched junction nucleotides: 5. The CDR3 covers 13 residues. The sequenced part of the CDR3 DNA is TGCAGTGCTAAGACAGGGGGCTTCTCTGAA. It encodes CSAKTGGFSE. The full CDR3 protein reads CSAKTGGFSEAFF.

In regard to this clone: The read terminates 3 residues before the CDR3 end, so the remaining end is supplied by the germline J gene. This chain links TRBV2 with TRBJ2-1; 9 nucleotides match TRBD2. V shed 7 bases and J 6 bases; nucleotides not matched to a gene: 7. From germline, CDR1 is SNHLY and CDR2 FYNNEI. CDR3 length: 14 amino acids. CDR3 sequence: CASTPGLAGNEQFF. Incomplete CDR3 DNA: TGTGCCAGCACACCGGGACTAGCTGGCAATGAG.

The CDR3 here is CASNGGEAYEQYF. CDR3 DNA, as far as it was read: TGTGCCAGCAACGGGGGTGAAGCCTACGAG. V gene TRBV6-2 or TRBV6-3 combines with J gene TRBJ2-7; perhaps TRBD2 as D (6 bases). The read ends 3 residues before the CDR3 terminus; that terminus is restored from the germline J gene. CDR3 length equals 13 residues. V lost 7 bases to trimming and J lost 2 bases, with 12 bases between them. The germline V gene has CDR1 MNHEY and CDR2 SVGEGT.

This CDR3 reads CASSSLGTVSSYEQYF. CDR3 bases read: TGTGCCAGCAGTTCCCTAGGGACAGTCAGCTCCTACGAG. The gene calls are TRBV27 and TRBJ2-7, with 7 nucleotides matching TRBD1. The missing CDR3 end, 3 residues past where the read stops, is filled in from the germline J gene. V dropped 4 bases and J dropped 0; count of bases not matched to a gene: 9. Per germline, CDR1 MNHEY and CDR2 SMNVEV (reference sequence). CDR3 length equals 16 residues.

With regard to this clone: Coverage ceases 3 residues before the CDR3 finishes, and the germline J gene fills in the end. The V call is TRBV18, the J call TRBJ2-5; 12 positions match TRBD1. This CDR3 contains 16 residues. Germline values: CDR1 KGHSH, CDR2 LQKENI. V dropped 6 bases and J dropped 4; count of bases not matched to a gene: 9. This chain's CDR3 is CASSPTGQGALETQYF. CDR3 DNA (partial): TGTGCCAGCTCTCCCACGGGACAGGGGGCCCTAGAGACC. The variable domain in full, completed from reference TRBV18 and TRBJ2-5, reads NAGVMQNPRHLVRRRGQEARLRCSPMKGHSHVYWYRQLPEEGLKFMVYLQKENIIDESGMPKERFSAEFPKEGPSILRIQQVVRGDSAAYFCASSPTGQGALETQYFGPGTRLLVL.

Its frequency marks this clone as medium-sized (0.01 to 0.1%). The CDR3 end lies 3 residues beyond the end of the read and is filled in from the germline J gene. The chain recombines TRBV29-1 with TRBJ2-7; D possibly corresponds to TRBD2 (5 bases). Trimming stripped 8 bases from V and 2 bases from J, with 16 bases between. The length of the CDR3 is 13 residues. Looked up from germline, CDR1 is SQVTM and CDR2 is ANQGSEA. The sequenced CDR3 bases are TGCAGCATTTGGAAAGCGGTTCCCTACGAG. It yields the protein CSIWKAVPYE. The entire CDR3 is CSIWKAVPYEQYF.

For this clone: One end of the junction is discordant with germline, which a read error may explain. The CDR3 is cut off 3 residues early in the read; its end comes from the germline J gene. This specimen includes other DNA sequences encoding the same CDR3. The chain employs TRBV7-9 and TRBJ1-4; D possibly corresponds to TRBD1 (5 bases). The germline V gene has CDR1 SEHNR and CDR2 FQNEAQ (reference sequence). This CDR3 region has 14 residues. The CDR3 is CSSRLGHTNEKLFF. The part of the CDR3 DNA that was read is TGTTCCAGCAGATTGGGGCATACGAATGAAAAA.

Regarding this clone: The sequenced fragment ends 3 residues before the CDR3 boundary, so the rest is inferred from the germline J gene. The chain employs TRBV14 and TRBJ1-2; the D gene is possibly TRBD1 (5 bases). CDR3 length: 14 amino acids. CDR1 SGHDN and CDR2 FVKESK come from the germline V gene. The CDR3 here is CASSQDLAGRGYTF. Incomplete CDR3 DNA: TGTGCCAGCAGCCAAGATCTGGCAGGGAGAGGC. The variable domain in full, with the rest retrieved from reference TRBV14 and TRBJ1-2, is EAGVTQFPSHSVIEKGQTVTLRCDPISGHDNLYWYRRVMGKEIKFLLHFVKESKQDESGMPNNRFLAERTGGTYSTLKVQPAELEDSGVYFCASSQDLAGRGYTFGSGTRLTVV.